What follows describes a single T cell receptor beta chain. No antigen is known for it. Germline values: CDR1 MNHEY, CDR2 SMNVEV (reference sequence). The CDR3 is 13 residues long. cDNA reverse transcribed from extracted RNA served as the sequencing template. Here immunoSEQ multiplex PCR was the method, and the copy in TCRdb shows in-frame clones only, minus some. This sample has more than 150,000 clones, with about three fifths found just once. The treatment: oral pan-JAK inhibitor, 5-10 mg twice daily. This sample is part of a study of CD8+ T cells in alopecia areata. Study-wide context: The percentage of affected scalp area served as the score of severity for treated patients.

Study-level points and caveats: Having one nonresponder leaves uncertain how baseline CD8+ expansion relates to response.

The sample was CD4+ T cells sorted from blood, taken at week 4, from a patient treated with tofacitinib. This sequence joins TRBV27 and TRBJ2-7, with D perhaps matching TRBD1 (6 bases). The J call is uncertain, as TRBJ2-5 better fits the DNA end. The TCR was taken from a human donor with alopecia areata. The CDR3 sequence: CGTAQGRYETQYF. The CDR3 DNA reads TGTGGCACGGCCCAGGGGCGGTACGAGACCCAGTACTTC.